Presented here are 27 T cell receptor beta chains from one specimen sequenced in a study of T cell responses to AZD1222 COVID-19 vaccine. TCRdb's copy holds only in-frame clones and misses some; the assay was immunoSEQ multiplex PCR. In the table there are 150,000 to 200,000 clones, 94% of which are singletons. The specimen was peripheral blood, collected on day 0 of AZD1222 vaccination. The source of these receptors is an adult in good health.

The chain is built from TRBV3-1 (or the pseudogene TRBV3-2) and TRBJ1-4; unclear D gene. V was clipped by 0 bases and J by 7 bases, with 9 bases between them. From germline, CDR1 is LGHDT and CDR2 YNNKEL (reference sequence). This CDR3 comprises 14 residues. Here the CDR3 DNA reads TGTGCCAGCAGCCAAGACAATATCGGTGAAAAACTGTTTTTT. This codes for CASSQDNIGEKLFF.

The rearrangement links TRBV5-5 to TRBJ1-3; 8 bases match TRBD1. The length of the CDR3 is 16 residues. CDR1 is SGHKS and CDR2 is YYEKEE in the germline V gene (reference sequence). After removal of 4 bases from V and 0 bases from J, the junction contained 6 bases not matched to a gene. CDR3 region: CASSRADRASGNTIYF. Here the CDR3 DNA reads TGTGCCAGCAGCAGAGCGGACAGGGCCTCTGGAAACACCATATATTTT.

This rearrangement joins TRBV12-3 or TRBV12-4 to TRBJ2-7; D call uncertain. The V and J ends lost 5 bases and 4 bases respectively, with 9 bases between them. This CDR3 region has 12 residues. The CDR3 nucleotides read TGTGCCAGCAGTATCACCTCGTACGAGCAGTACTTC. It translates to CASSITSYEQYF.

The chain's CDR3 is CASSSGSYEQYF. CDR3 DNA sequence: TGTGCCAGCAGTTCGGGGTCCTACGAGCAGTACTTC. This chain joins TRBV27 and TRBJ2-7; TRBD2 is a possible D gene (5 bases). The CDR3 has 12 residues. The germline V gene has CDR1 MNHEY and CDR2 SMNVEV (reference sequence). Deletions cut 4 bases from V and 1 base from J, with 5 bases between.

V is TRBV29-1 and J is TRBJ2-7, with D unclear. This CDR3 is 13 amino acids long. V dropped 4 bases and J dropped 2 bases, with 12 bases sitting between them. Germline V gives CDR1 SQVTM, CDR2 ANQGSEA. The CDR3 DNA follows: TGCAGCGTTGGCTCCAATTCACCCTACGAGCAGTACTTC. This translates into CSVGSNSPYEQYF.

The chain uses TRBV9 and TRBJ1-3; 8 bases agree with TRBD1. This CDR3 is 15 amino acids long. Per germline, CDR1 SGDLS and CDR2 YYNGEE. V gave up 3 bases and J gave up 4 bases; unmatched junction bases: 6. This CDR3 reads CASSAQTGAGNTIYF. The CDR3 DNA follows: TGTGCCAGCAGCGCTCAGACAGGGGCCGGAAACACCATATATTTT.

The V call is TRBV5-4, the J call TRBJ1-5; 7 positions match TRBD1. The CDR3 length is 13 residues. Germline V gives CDR1 SGHNT, CDR2 YYREEE (reference sequence). After removal of 4 bases from V and 3 bases from J, the junction contained 1 base not matched to a gene. The CDR3 region is CASSKGANQPQHF. The DNA of the CDR3 is TGTGCCAGCAGCAAGGGGGCCAATCAGCCCCAGCATTTT. Supplemented by reference TRBV5-4 and TRBJ1-5, the full variable domain reads ETGVTQSPTHLIKTRGQQVTLRCSSQSGHNTVSWYQQALGQGPQFIFQYYREEENGRGNFPPRFSGLQFPNYSSELNVNALELDDSALYLCASSKGANQPQHFGDGTRLSIL.

The chain carries TRBV19 and TRBJ2-5, with D uncertain. Trimming cost V 8 bases and J 3 bases, with 13 bases left between them. The CDR3 extends over 13 amino acids. CDR1 and CDR2 (germline): LNHDA, SQIVND (reference sequence). CDR3 in amino acids: CASSSHIKETQYF. DNA of the CDR3: TGTGCCAGTTCCTCCCACATCAAAGAGACCCAGTACTTC.

The chain employs TRBV3-1 (or the pseudogene TRBV3-2) and TRBJ2-2; 7 bases are shared with TRBD1. Germline V lookup: CDR1 LGHDT, CDR2 YNNKEL (reference sequence). The J segment lost 2 bases and the V segment lost 4 bases, leaving 1 base of the junction unmatched. The CDR3 sequence is 14 residues long. The CDR3 region is CASSRDSNTGELFF. Written as DNA, the CDR3 is TGTGCCAGCAGCCGGGACAGTAACACCGGGGAGCTGTTTTTT.

This clone was counted a few times. This chain links TRBV6-4 with TRBJ2-1, with 13 bases fitting TRBD2. The length of the CDR3 is 15 residues. Trimming took 6 bases from V and 7 from J; bases not matched to a gene: 6. Germline V gene data show CDR1 as MRHNA and CDR2 as SNTAGT. The CDR3: CASSAGTSGDNEQFF. The CDR3 DNA follows: TGTGCCAGCAGCGCCGGGACTAGCGGGGATAATGAGCAGTTCTTC.

The chain has TRBV7-3 and TRBJ2-5, with unresolved D. The CDR3 has 13 amino acids. The germline V and J ends were trimmed by 5 bases and 5 bases, with 12 bases remaining between them. Germline CDR1 SGHTA, CDR2 FQGTGA. The CDR3 coding sequence is TGTGCCAGCAGCCCTAACTCGTGGGAGACCCAGTACTTC. Protein sequence: CASSPNSWETQYF. The full variable domain, completed using reference TRBV7-3 and TRBJ2-5, is GAGVSQTPSNKVTEKGKYVELRCDPISGHTALYWYRQSLGQGPEFLIYFQGTGAADDSGLPNDRFFAVRPEGSVSTLKIQRTERGDSAVYLCASSPNSWETQYFGPGTRLLVL.

J is TRBJ1-2 and V is TRBV28; D is unclear. CDR1 is MDHEN, CDR2 SYDVKM, per germline. CDR3 length: 13 amino acids. V shed 8 bases and J shed 5 bases, with 15 bases lying between them. CDR3 nucleotide sequence: TGTGCCAGCGGTCCTGGAAGTTTATATGGCTACACCTTC. It encodes CASGPGSLYGYTF.

The J gene is TRBJ1-1, the V gene TRBV11-2; 8 bases are shared with TRBD1. Germline assignment: CDR1 SGHAT and CDR2 FQNNGV. V lost 5 bases to trimming and J lost 3 bases; unmatched junction nucleotides: 8. There are 15 residues in the CDR3. CDR3 in DNA: TGTGCCAGCAGCACTCAGACAGGGGCCGACACTGAAGCTTTCTTT. Its translation: CASSTQTGADTEAFF.

This rearrangement joins TRBV10-3 to TRBJ2-7, with D possibly matching TRBD1 (5 bases). CDR1 is ENHRY and CDR2 is SYGVKD in the germline V gene. CDR3 length: 14 residues. V lost 8 bases and J lost 0, with 14 bases in between. The CDR3 bases are TGTGCCATCGGGGCTGGTCCTAGCTCCTACGAGCAGTACTTC. Residues: CAIGAGPSSYEQYF.

The rearrangement uses TRBV11-2 and TRBJ2-2; D possibly corresponds to TRBD2 (5 bases). Germline V gives CDR1 SGHAT, CDR2 FQNNGV. Trimming removed 4 bases at V and 4 bases at J, with 10 bases between. The CDR3 is made up of 14 amino acids. DNA for the CDR3: TGTGCCAGCAGCTCCCGGGATATCACCGGGGAGCTGTTTTTT. Translated: CASSSRDITGELFF.

The V call is TRBV7-7, the J call TRBJ1-6; 7 bases line up with TRBD1. CDR1 is SSHAT and CDR2 is FNYEAQ in the germline V gene (reference sequence). Losses at the gene ends were 4 bases for V and 10 bases for J; bases not matched to a gene: 13. This CDR3 comprises 16 residues. Here the CDR3 DNA reads TGTGCCAGCAGCTACACCGGGACAGCCAGGGAATCACCCCTCCACTTT. This translates into CASSYTGTARESPLHF.

The V gene is TRBV29-1, the J gene TRBJ2-2; 8 nucleotides line up with TRBD2. Trimming cost V 5 bases and J 1 base; bases outside gene matches: 6. The CDR3 covers 15 residues. The germline V gene encodes CDR1 SQVTM and CDR2 ANQGSEA. Written as DNA, the CDR3 is TGCAGCGTTCACCACAGCGGGAGGAACACCGGGGAGCTGTTTTTT. It is translated as CSVHHSGRNTGELFF.

J is TRBJ2-2 and V is TRBV30; no firm D call. CDR1 is GTSNPN and CDR2 is SVGIG in the germline V gene (reference sequence). With 0 bases removed from V and 9 bases from J, the gap between germline ends came to 8 bases. This CDR3 has 12 residues. For the CDR3, the DNA is TGTGCCTGGAGTGTACCCCCGAGGGAGCTGTTTTTT. Translated, it gives CAWSVPPRELFF.

This chain joins TRBV30 and TRBJ1-2; no definite D call. CDR3 length equals 14 residues. V shed 4 bases and J shed 4 bases, with 16 bases lying between them. The germline CDR1 and CDR2 sequences are GTSNPN and SVGIG (reference sequence). CDR3 region: CAWKWGQRSYGYTF. The CDR3 bases are TGTGCCTGGAAGTGGGGTCAGCGCAGCTATGGCTACACCTTC.

The chain employs TRBV7-8 and TRBJ1-5; perhaps TRBD1 as D (6 bases). The V gene's germline CDR1 is SGHVS and CDR2 FQNEAQ. The CDR3 is made up of 16 amino acids. V lost 5 bases, J lost 4 bases, and 18 bases lay in between. This CDR3 reads CASSQGRQRGNQPQHF. CDR3 sequence (DNA): TGTGCCAGCAGCCAGGGGCGGCAGAGGGGGAATCAGCCCCAGCATTTT.

The chain is built from TRBV15 and TRBJ2-1; a weak D match, TRBD2 (6 bases). The CDR3 is 14 residues long. The V end was cut by 5 bases, the J end by 6 bases, with 14 bases between. CDR1 and CDR2 (germline): LNHNV, YYDKDF (reference sequence). The CDR3 DNA follows: TGTGCCACCAGCGGGGGACTGCAGAGCAATGAGCAGTTCTTC. This gives the protein CATSGGLQSNEQFF.

The rearrangement joins TRBV5-5 to TRBJ1-2, with TRBD1 matching 9 bases. Germline CDR1 is SGHKS and CDR2 is YYEKEE (reference sequence). The CDR3 spans 15 residues. The trim removed 2 bases at V and 3 bases at J, leaving 5 bases unmatched. CDR3 nucleotide sequence: TGTGCCAGCAGCTTCGGGACAGGGAGTTACTATGGCTACACCTTC. Encoded protein: CASSFGTGSYYGYTF. The full variable domain, rest sourced from reference TRBV5-5 and TRBJ1-2, is DAGVTQSPTHLIKTRGQQVTLRCSPISGHKSVSWYQQVLGQGPQFIFQYYEKEERGRGNFPDRFSARQFPNYSSELNVNALLLGDSALYLCASSFGTGSYYGYTFGSGTRLTVV.

The V and J genes are TRBV5-4 and TRBJ1-2; tentative D call: TRBD1 (6 bases). Germline V gene data show CDR1 as SGHNT and CDR2 as YYREEE (reference sequence). V was pared by 1 base and J by 6 bases, with 16 bases between. The CDR3 has 15 amino acids. CDR3 amino acids: CASSLYRTAPDGYTF. The DNA for the CDR3 is TGTGCCAGCAGCTTGTATCGGACAGCGCCTGATGGCTACACCTTC.

The CDR3, as DNA: TGTGCCAGCAGTTGGAGACAGACGCAGTATTTT. It specifies CASSWRQTQYF. The rearrangement links TRBV12-3 or TRBV12-4 to TRBJ2-3; D possibly corresponds to TRBD1 (5 bases). The germline V and J ends were trimmed by 4 bases and 9 bases, with 8 bases remaining between them. There are 11 residues in the CDR3.

The rearrangement links TRBV2 to TRBJ1-2; the D gene is possibly TRBD1 (5 bases). V lost 6 bases and J 6 bases, leaving 17 bases between the germline ends. This CDR3 comprises 14 residues. The germline V gene encodes CDR1 SNHLY and CDR2 FYNNEI. Here the CDR3 DNA reads TGTGCCAGCAGCCCTACGGCAGGGTCCGATGGCTACACCTTC. This codes for CASSPTAGSDGYTF. Full variable domain (remainder filled in from reference TRBV2 and TRBJ1-2): EPEVTQTPSHQVTQMGQEVILRCVPISNHLYFYWYRQILGQKVEFLVSFYNNEISEKSEIFDDQFSVERPDGSNFTLKIRSTKLEDSAMYFCASSPTAGSDGYTFGSGTRLTVV.

V gene TRBV11-2 combines with J gene TRBJ2-1; 10 nucleotides agree with TRBD2. The junction had 7 bases not matched to a gene; V was cut back by 0 bases and J by 8 bases. Germline V gives CDR1 SGHAT, CDR2 FQNNGV. The CDR3 covers 16 residues. The CDR3 sequence is CASSLDPPSGGHEQFF. For the CDR3, the DNA is TGTGCCAGCAGCTTAGACCCCCCTAGCGGGGGCCATGAGCAGTTCTTC.

The J gene is TRBJ2-2, the V gene TRBV19; D possibly corresponds to TRBD2 (5 bases). Trimming cost V 3 bases and J 7 bases, with 15 bases left between them. Looked up from germline, CDR1 is LNHDA and CDR2 is SQIVND (reference sequence). The CDR3 is 15 amino acids. In nucleotides, the CDR3 is TGTGCCAGTAGTATCCTGACCCGGGAAGGCGGGGAGCTGTTTTTT. Translated, it gives CASSILTREGGELFF.